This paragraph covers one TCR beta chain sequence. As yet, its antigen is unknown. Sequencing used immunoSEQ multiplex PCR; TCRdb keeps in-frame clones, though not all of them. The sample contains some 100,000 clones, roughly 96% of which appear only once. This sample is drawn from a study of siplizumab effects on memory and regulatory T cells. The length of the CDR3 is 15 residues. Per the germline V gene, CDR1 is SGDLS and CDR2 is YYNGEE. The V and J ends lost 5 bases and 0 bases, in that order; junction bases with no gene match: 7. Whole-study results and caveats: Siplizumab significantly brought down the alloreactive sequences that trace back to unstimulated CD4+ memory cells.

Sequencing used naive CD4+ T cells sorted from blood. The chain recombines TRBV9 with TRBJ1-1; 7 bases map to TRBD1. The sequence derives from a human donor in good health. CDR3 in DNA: TGTGCCAGCAGTAAACAGGGGAACGTGAACACTGAAGCTTTCTTT. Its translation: CASSKQGNVNTEAFF. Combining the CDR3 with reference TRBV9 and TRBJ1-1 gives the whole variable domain DSGVTQTPKHLITATGQRVTLRCSPRSGDLSVYWYQQSLDQGLQFLIQYYNGEERAKGNILERFSAQQFPDLHSELNLSSLELGDSALYFCASSKQGNVNTEAFFGQGTRLTVV.